This entry lists 23 T cell receptor beta chains sequenced from one sample in a study of neurological immune-mediated disorders. TCRdb reanalysed the 5' RACE reads using MiXCR and keeps one entry per CDR3 protein. The repertoire consists of some 60,000 distinct CDR3 sequences, with roughly 3.3% occurring once and the leading ten covering more than 2.5%. The sample comprised PBMCs. All receptors derive from a woman aged 30 to 39 with multiple sclerosis.

This clonotype appeared many times. The chain is built from TRBV3-1 and TRBJ2-2; D remains ambiguous. From germline, CDR1 is LGHDT and CDR2 YNNKEL (reference sequence). CDR3 size: 13 residues. Deletions cut 6 bases from V and 6 bases from J, with 11 bases between. The CDR3 DNA sequence: TGTGCCAGCAGAGGGCTGCCCCCCGGGGAGCTGTTTTTT. It translates to CASRGLPPGELFF.

This clonotype was seen repeatedly, ten times or more. The chain combines TRBV5-1 with TRBJ2-5; D not certain. V gave up 4 bases and J gave up 5 bases, with 12 bases separating them. The CDR3 is 13 residues long. The germline CDR1 and CDR2 sequences are SGHRS and YFSETQ. For the CDR3, the DNA is TGCGCCAGCAGCCCCAACAGACGGGAGACCCAGTACTTC. Translated: CASSPNRRETQYF.

This clonotype occurred many times. The rearrangement joins TRBV20-1 to TRBJ1-5; D perhaps matches TRBD1 (6 bases). Between the trimmed V and J ends, which lost 3 bases and 6 bases, there was a span of 15 bases. This CDR3 is built from 14 residues. CDR1 and CDR2 from the germline V gene are DFQATT and SNEGSKA (reference sequence). Here the CDR3 DNA reads TGCAGTGCTAGTGTCCACGGGGGCTCTCAGCCCCAGCATTTT. It encodes CSASVHGGSQPQHF.

This clonotype came up many times. V and J are TRBV5-1 and TRBJ2-7; 9 bases fit TRBD1. V lost 7 bases to trimming and J lost 2 bases; unmatched junction nucleotides: 1. Germline V CDR1 and CDR2: SGHRS, YFSETQ. This CDR3 region has 12 residues. The CDR3 nucleotides read TGCGCCAGCGGACAGGGGACCTACGAGCAGTACTTC. Amino acids: CASGQGTYEQYF.

This clonotype has at least ten counts. The chain carries TRBV7-7 and TRBJ2-3; no clear D gene. The CDR3 runs 14 residues. Trimming cost V 2 bases and J 0 bases, with 6 bases left between them. The germline V gene has CDR1 SSHAT and CDR2 FNYEAQ (reference sequence). CDR3 protein: CASSLSQSTDTQYF. The CDR3 DNA reads TGTGCCAGCAGCTTAAGTCAGAGCACAGATACGCAGTATTTT.

This clonotype has at least ten counts. This rearrangement joins TRBV7-9 to TRBJ2-2; D is possibly TRBD1 (6 bases). This CDR3 is built from 14 residues. V was trimmed by 6 bases and J by 1 base, leaving 9 bases between them. CDR1 and CDR2 from the germline V gene are SEHNR and FQNEAQ (reference sequence). CDR3 in amino acids: CASRSTGNTGELFF. DNA for the CDR3: TGTGCCAGCAGATCGACAGGGAACACCGGGGAGCTGTTTTTT.

This clonotype was picked up many times. The V gene is TRBV28, the J gene TRBJ2-1; 10 bases align to TRBD2. V shed 4 bases and J 6 bases; nucleotides not matched to a gene: 12. Germline CDR1 MDHEN, CDR2 SYDVKM. This CDR3 is built from 17 residues. CDR3 DNA: TGTGCCAGCAGTTCCGGGGAGCCTAGCGGGAGAGGCAATGAGCAGTTCTTC. Its protein product is CASSSGEPSGRGNEQFF.

This clonotype came up many times. The chain is built from TRBV7-2 and TRBJ2-7; D unresolved. Germline V gene sequence: CDR1 SGHTA, CDR2 FQGNSA. CDR3 length equals 13 residues. The V end lost 4 bases, the J end lost 7 bases, and 14 bases lay between the germline ends. The DNA for the CDR3 is TGTGCCAGCAGCTATTTGGGCGTCCGTGAGCAGTACTTC. It is translated as CASSYLGVREQYF.

This clonotype appeared a few times. V usage is TRBV28 and J usage is TRBJ2-4, with 8 bases aligning to TRBD1. V was pared by 6 bases and J by 6 bases, with 4 bases of the junction left unmatched. Germline CDR1 reads MDHEN; CDR2 reads SYDVKM. This CDR3 has 13 residues. In DNA, the CDR3 is TGTGCCAGCAGCACCGGGACAGGAAACATTCAGTACTTC. It translates to CASSTGTGNIQYF.

This clonotype has a count of ten or more. The chain joins TRBV12-3 or TRBV12-4 to TRBJ1-5; possible D gene TRBD1, 5 bases. Between the trimmed V and J ends, which lost 3 bases and 0 bases, there was a span of 12 bases. CDR3 length: 16 residues. The CDR3 reads CASSFYRGNSNQPQHF. The CDR3 DNA reads TGTGCCAGCAGTTTTTATCGGGGGAATAGCAATCAGCCCCAGCATTTT.

This clonotype was picked up many times. The chain uses TRBV10-3 and TRBJ2-7, with TRBD1 matching over 8 bases. The CDR3 runs to 15 residues. Germline V gives CDR1 ENHRY, CDR2 SYGVKD. V lost 3 bases, J lost 9 bases, and 13 bases stayed unmatched. The CDR3 here is CAISDLDRAERRQYF. CDR3 bases: TGTGCCATCAGTGACCTGGACAGGGCGGAACGGAGGCAGTACTTC.

The CDR3 region has the DNA TGTGCCAGCAATCCCGATCCGGTCGGGGGTGTCTATGGCTACACCTTC. Amino acid sequence: CASNPDPVGGVYGYTF. The V call is TRBV6-5, the J call TRBJ1-2; perhaps TRBD1 as D (5 bases). Trimming shortened V by 7 bases and J by 4 bases, and 22 bases separated the two germline ends. The CDR3 has 16 residues. The germline V gene has CDR1 MNHEY and CDR2 SVGAGI.

This clonotype appeared many times. This chain joins TRBV12-3 or TRBV12-4 and TRBJ1-2; D is unclear. V was cut by 5 bases and J by 3 bases, with 7 bases left in between. The CDR3 extends over 12 amino acids. DNA for the CDR3: TGTGCCAGCAGTGTTTCCGACTATGGCTACACCTTC. The encoded protein is CASSVSDYGYTF.

The sample holds a few counts of this clonotype. The chain couples TRBV11-2 to TRBJ2-1; D gene ambiguous. V lost 3 bases and J 2 bases, leaving 5 bases between the germline ends. The CDR3 runs to 13 residues. CDR1 and CDR2 (germline): SGHAT, FQNNGV. This CDR3 reads CASSFRTYNEQFF. CDR3 coding DNA: TGTGCCAGCAGCTTTAGGACCTACAATGAGCAGTTCTTC.

This clonotype was seen repeatedly, ten times or more. The chain has TRBV5-1 and TRBJ2-3, with TRBD2 matching 7 bases. Trimming removed 3 bases from V and 0 bases from J; junction bases left unmatched: 7. This CDR3 has 16 residues. The germline gives CDR1 SGHRS, CDR2 YFSETQ. In DNA form, the CDR3 reads TGCGCCAGCAGCTCGGGGACTATCTCTAGCACAGATACGCAGTATTTT. It codes for CASSSGTISSTDTQYF.

This clonotype was detected ten times or more. The chain carries TRBV5-5 and TRBJ1-1; 9 positions match TRBD1. The V segment lost 4 bases and the J segment 10 bases; nucleotides outside the gene matches: 8. Germline values: CDR1 SGHKS, CDR2 YYEKEE (reference sequence). The CDR3 is made up of 13 amino acids. This CDR3 is CASSPWPDRGAFF. The CDR3 coding sequence is TGTGCCAGCAGCCCTTGGCCGGACAGGGGAGCTTTCTTT.

This clonotype occurred many times. The chain combines TRBV6-6 with TRBJ1-1; TRBD1 is a possible D gene (5 bases). The CDR3 has 13 residues. Germline CDR1 reads MNHNY; CDR2 reads SVGAGI (reference sequence). With 6 bases removed from V and 4 bases from J, the gap between germline ends came to 12 bases. CDR3 residues: CASSQGRVTEAFF. Written as DNA, the CDR3 is TGTGCCAGCAGCCAGGGAAGAGTCACTGAAGCTTTCTTT.

This clonotype was seen at least ten times. V and J are TRBV27 and TRBJ2-2; D possibly corresponds to TRBD2 (6 bases). CDR1 is MNHEY, CDR2 SMNVEV, per germline (reference sequence). The CDR3 consists of 17 residues. Trimming pared 6 bases from V and 1 base from J, leaving 18 bases between. In DNA form, the CDR3 reads TGTGCCAGCAGCCCCTACACCGATAGCGGGAACACCGGGGAGCTGTTTTTT. Residues: CASSPYTDSGNTGELFF.

This clonotype showed up many times. CDR3 loop: CASSRTPGHDNEKLFF. In DNA, the CDR3 is TGTGCCAGCAGCCGTACACCGGGACACGACAATGAAAAACTGTTTTTT. The chain recombines TRBV3-1 with TRBJ1-4; weak D call: TRBD1 (6 bases). This CDR3 has 16 amino acids. Trimming left V 4 bases short and J 5 bases short, with 17 bases between. The germline CDR1 and CDR2 sequences are LGHDT and YNNKEL (reference sequence).

This clonotype was seen ten or more times. The chain uses TRBV12-3 or TRBV12-4 and TRBJ2-7, with 7 bases identical to TRBD1. The CDR3 is 15 residues long. V lost 3 bases, J lost 4 bases, and 9 bases stayed unmatched. CDR3 in amino acids: CASSLERGQLYEQYF. As DNA, the CDR3 is TGTGCCAGCAGTTTGGAGAGGGGGCAGTTGTACGAGCAGTACTTC.

This clonotype was detected ten times or more. This chain links TRBV20-1 with TRBJ1-1, with unresolved D. The CDR3 contains 11 residues. V shed 5 bases and J shed 5 bases, with 9 bases lying between them. Germline V gene lookup returns CDR1 DFQATT and CDR2 SNEGSKA (reference sequence). CDR3 sequence (DNA): TGCAGTGCTCCAGCTTGGACTGAAGCTTTCTTT. It specifies CSAPAWTEAFF.

The sample holds many counts of this clonotype. CDR3 sequence: CASRLTTPYEQYF. CDR3 coding DNA: TGTGCCAGCAGATTGACTACCCCCTACGAGCAGTACTTC. V gene TRBV28 combines with J gene TRBJ2-7; TRBD2 is a possible D gene (5 bases). The V gene's germline CDR1 is MDHEN and CDR2 SYDVKM. The CDR3 totals 13 residues. The germline V and J ends were trimmed by 6 bases and 2 bases, with 11 bases remaining between them. The full variable domain, completed using reference TRBV28 and TRBJ2-7, is DVKVTQSSRYLVKRTGEKVFLECVQDMDHENMFWYRQDPGLGLRLIYFSYDVKMKEKGDIPEGYSVSREKKERFSLILESASTNQTSMYLCASRLTTPYEQYFGPGTRLTVT.

This clonotype was seen repeatedly, ten times or more. The chain has TRBV20-1 and TRBJ2-4; D possibly corresponds to TRBD2 (6 bases). The germline V gene has CDR1 DFQATT and CDR2 SNEGSKA (reference sequence). The CDR3 is made up of 13 amino acids. Between the trimmed V and J ends, which lost 3 bases and 9 bases, there was a span of 15 bases. CDR3 sequence reads: CSASSESGLIQYF. DNA for the CDR3: TGCAGTGCTAGCTCGGAAAGCGGGCTCATTCAGTACTTC.